These T cell receptor beta chains were read from a single sample in a study of blood T cell repertoires in COVID-19. Only in-frame clones appear in the TCRdb table, and some are missing; sequencing was by immunoSEQ multiplex PCR. The sample carries more than 300,000 clones, around nine tenths recorded once. Sequenced input: peripheral blood. The receptors here all came from a woman younger than 30 who had recovered from COVID-19. The CDR3 runs from the conserved cysteine through the conserved F or W. The D gene is left open where the match is weak. Part of the rows lack a size; the others show once, few, many or a class for expanded clones.

j_call clone_size d_call v_call cdr3_aa cdr3_nt
TRBJ1-5 - TRBD1 TRBV27 CASSFGGQYSNQPQHF TGTGCCAGCAGTTTTGGGGGACAGTATAGCAATCAGCCCCAGCATTTT
TRBJ1-5 once - TRBV20-1 CSASSVAGSNQPQHF TGCAGTGCTAGTTCGGTCGCTGGTAGCAATCAGCCCCAGCATTTT
TRBJ1-2 - TRBD1 TRBV30 CAWRDSTTNYGYTF TGTGCCTGGCGGGACAGTACTACTAACTATGGCTACACCTTC
TRBJ1-2 - TRBD1 TRBV7-8 CASSPRQGPAGYTF TGTGCCAGCAGCCCCAGACAGGGACCGGCTGGCTACACCTTC
TRBJ2-1 once TRBD2 TRBV11-2 CASSYLAVSYNEQFF TGTGCCAGCAGTTATCTAGCGGTCTCCTACAATGAGCAGTTCTTC
TRBJ1-5 - TRBD1 TRBV5-8 CASSLARGMRNQPQHF TGTGCCAGCAGCCTGGCCAGGGGGATGCGCAATCAGCCCCAGCATTTT
TRBJ1-1 - - TRBV12-3/TRBV12-4 CASSLRVGTEAFF TGTGCCAGCAGTTTGCGGGTGGGGACTGAAGCTTTCTTT
TRBJ1-2 once - TRBV4-3 CASSPVGGNYGYTF TGCGCCAGCAGCCCCGTCGGGGGTAACTATGGCTACACCTTC
TRBJ2-2 - - TRBV24-1 CATKAGRDRNTGELFF TGTGCCACCAAGGCAGGGCGGGACAGGAACACCGGGGAGCTGTTTTTT
TRBJ1-2 - TRBD1 TRBV24-1 CATSDLNRGYGYTF TGTGCCACCAGTGATTTGAACAGGGGCTATGGCTACACCTTC
TRBJ2-3 once TRBD1 TRBV20-1 CSASGDRQYF TGCAGTGCTAGTGGGGACAGGCAGTATTTT
TRBJ2-1 - TRBD2 TRBV7-9 CASSTMGRESSYNEQFF TGTGCCAGCAGCACTATGGGGCGGGAGAGCTCCTACAATGAGCAGTTCTTC
TRBJ2-1 once - TRBV5-1 CASSLGPGSYNEQFF TGCGCCAGCAGCTTGGGGCCTGGCTCCTACAATGAGCAGTTCTTC
TRBJ1-5 - - TRBV7-2 CASSLLQGSGNQPQHF TGTGCCAGCAGCTTACTACAGGGTTCTGGGAATCAGCCCCAGCATTTT
TRBJ2-5 - TRBD2 TRBV19 CASSIQAGGPKTQYF TGTGCCAGTAGTATACAAGCGGGAGGGCCCAAGACCCAGTACTTC
TRBJ2-5 - TRBD2 TRBV6-2/TRBV6-3 CASSYGTREETQYF TGTGCCAGCAGTTACGGGACTAGGGAAGAGACCCAGTACTTC
TRBJ1-5 - - TRBV6-5 CASSYSVNQPQHF TGTGCCAGCAGTTACTCCGTCAATCAGCCCCAGCATTTT
TRBJ1-3 - TRBD1 TRBV15 CATSESLRQGGNTIYF TGTGCCACCAGCGAATCCCTCAGACAGGGAGGAAACACCATATATTTT
TRBJ2-3 - - TRBV19 CASSLGGGADTQYF TGTGCCAGTAGTCTTGGTGGCGGGGCAGATACGCAGTATTTT
TRBJ2-3 - - TRBV10-3 CAISAGRTDTQYF TGTGCCATCAGTGCAGGGCGCACAGATACGCAGTATTTT
TRBJ1-5 - TRBD1 TRBV20-1 CSASRGTGGGSQPQHF TGCAGTGCTAGTAGGGGGACAGGGGGCGGTAGTCAGCCCCAGCATTTT
TRBJ1-5 - - TRBV6-2/TRBV6-3 CASSYREIGQPQHF TGTGCCAGCAGTTACCGAGAGATCGGGCAGCCCCAGCATTTT
TRBJ2-1 - TRBD2 TRBV7-2 CASSRSGGAYNEQFF TGTGCCAGCAGCCGGAGCGGGGGGGCCTACAATGAGCAGTTCTTC
TRBJ1-6 - - TRBV25-1 CASSEPWQGSPLHF TGTGCCAGCAGTGAACCCTGGCAGGGATCACCCCTCCACTTT
TRBJ2-1 - - TRBV12-5 CASGLWSSDEQFF TGTGCTAGTGGTTTGTGGAGTTCGGATGAGCAGTTCTTC
TRBJ1-3 - - TRBV10-3 CAIRPARGNTIYF TGTGCCATCCGGCCAGCGCGTGGAAACACCATATATTTT
TRBJ2-5 - TRBD2 TRBV3-1/TRBV3-2 CASSQGLAGGVETQYF TGTGCCAGCAGCCAAGGACTAGCGGGAGGGGTGGAGACCCAGTACTTC
TRBJ2-3 - TRBD2 TRBV14 CASSQDTRSSGPTDTQYF TGTGCCAGCAGCCAAGATACGAGGTCTAGCGGGCCCACAGATACGCAGTATTTT
TRBJ1-1 - - TRBV10-3 CAISEKIGGGARAEAFF TGTGCCATCAGCGAGAAGATTGGTGGAGGGGCTCGGGCTGAAGCTTTCTTT
TRBJ1-2 - TRBD1 TRBV19 CASSLTRDRDYGYTF TGTGCCAGTAGTTTGACCCGGGACAGGGACTATGGCTACACCTTC
TRBJ2-3 - - TRBV30 CAWSGVSTDTQYF TGTGCCTGGAGCGGGGTTAGCACAGATACGCAGTATTTT
TRBJ2-5 once TRBD1 TRBV18 CASSPLAAGGAETQYF TGTGCCAGCTCACCACTCGCTGCAGGGGGCGCGGAGACCCAGTACTTC
TRBJ2-3 - - TRBV5-1 CASSLRGRDTDTQYF TGCGCCAGCAGCTTGAGGGGCAGGGACACAGATACGCAGTATTTT
TRBJ2-3 few - TRBV30 CAWVSPSSTDTQYF TGTGCCTGGGTATCCCCCTCTAGCACAGATACGCAGTATTTT
TRBJ2-6 - TRBD1 TRBV13 CASTKTGGVAGANVLTF TGTGCCAGCACCAAGACAGGGGGTGTAGCTGGGGCCAACGTCCTGACTTTC
TRBJ1-1 - TRBD1 TRBV6-6 CASSSGQGANTEAFF TGTGCCAGCAGTTCAGGACAGGGGGCGAACACTGAAGCTTTCTTT
TRBJ1-3 - - TRBV7-2 CASSLRDSRLSGNTIYF TGTGCCAGCAGCCTGCGAGACAGCCGACTCTCTGGAAACACCATATATTTT
TRBJ1-1 - TRBD1 TRBV15 CATSGTGRTEAFF TGTGCCACCAGCGGGACAGGGAGGACTGAAGCTTTCTTT
TRBJ1-1 - - TRBV24-1 CATSDGPREAFF TGTGCCACCAGTGATGGGCCCAGGGAAGCTTTCTTT
TRBJ2-1 - - TRBV3-1/TRBV3-2 CASSQDDLTSEGPIYNEQFF TGTGCCAGCAGCCAAGATGATTTAACGTCGGAGGGCCCCATCTACAATGAGCAGTTCTTC
TRBJ2-5 - - TRBV27 CASSSQGSQETQYF TGTGCCAGCAGTTCTCAGGGCAGCCAAGAGACCCAGTACTTC
TRBJ2-5 - - TRBV10-1 CASSPQGQETQYF TGCGCCAGCAGCCCACAGGGCCAAGAGACCCAGTACTTC
TRBJ1-1 - - TRBV4-1 CASSQGDLGRAFF TGCGCCAGCAGCCAAGGAGACTTGGGGCGGGCTTTCTTT
TRBJ1-2 - - TRBV6-5 CASSYSRGLDGYTF TGTGCCAGCAGTTACTCGCGGGGTTTAGATGGCTACACCTTC
TRBJ2-1 - - TRBV7-8 CASSLEAGWNDNEQFF TGTGCCAGCAGCTTAGAAGCAGGGTGGAACGACAATGAGCAGTTCTTC
TRBJ2-3 - - TRBV6-6 CASSYFTRGAQYF TGTGCCAGCAGTTACTTCACCAGGGGGGCGCAGTATTTT
TRBJ2-4 - - TRBV24-1 CATSKGGDAKNIQYF TGTGCCACCAGTAAGGGCGGGGACGCCAAAAACATTCAGTACTTC
TRBJ2-3 - - TRBV20-1 CSASLSGSTDTQYF TGCAGTGCTAGTCTTAGCGGTTCCACAGATACGCAGTATTTT
TRBJ2-1 - - TRBV19 CASSIASWEQFF TGTGCCAGTAGTATCGCTAGCTGGGAGCAGTTCTTC
TRBJ2-1 - - TRBV11-3 CASSPRGSRSSGLFF TGTGCCAGCAGCCCTCGGGGGTCTAGGTCAAGTGGGTTGTTCTTC